This TCR beta chain was captured in a study of vaccination and CD4 T cells after COVID-19. Study as a whole: Each control was exposed to a CEFX pool, an HIV-1 Nef pool, or no peptide at all. Findings and caveats of the study: Investigators enrolled relatively few convalescent patients and included no early post-infection timepoints.

Comment on this clonotype: Its antigen is unidentified.

Oncomine TCR Beta short-read sequencing was applied to DNA from cultured CD4+ T cells. Someone extracted genomic DNA from cultured CD4+ T cells. MiXCR, applied by TCRdb to the PCR reads, yields one record per CDR3 protein. The sample includes 20,000 to 25,000 distinct CDR3 sequences, around 43% of them seen just once. Treatment here: roughly 10-day PBMC culture with coronavirus spike peptide pools or control peptides (ViraFEST assay). Peptide-pool expansion of antigen-specific T cells preceded TCR sequencing in ViraFEST. This sequence originates from a human donor who had recovered from COVID-19. The sequenced material came from CD4+ T cells from blood, cultured in vitro.

The CDR3 loop is CASSLSRAGETQYF. Here the CDR3 DNA reads TGTGCCAGCAGTTTAAGCCGAGCCGGGGAGACCCAGTACTTC. The chain has TRBV28 and TRBJ2-5; D remains unclear. Trimming took off 2 bases at V and 5 bases at J, with 12 bases between the two ends. The CDR3 length is 14 residues. CDR1 is MDHEN, CDR2 SYDVKM, per germline.